A single sample is the source of the 26 T cell receptor beta chains below, sequenced in a study of cytomegalovirus exposure and HLA in healthy donors. The PCR was carried out with 60 Vbeta primers and 13 Jbeta primers. Produced via immunoSEQ multiplex PCR; TCRdb's table is partial and in-frame only. This sample has some 89,000 clones, with around 84% found just once. The sample comprised PBMCs. The receptors were sampled from a woman aged 40 to 50 in good health and CMV-seropositive.

The genes are TRBV30 and TRBJ2-3; D is unresolved. V dropped 4 bases and J dropped 2 bases, with 13 bases sitting between them. CDR3 length: 14 amino acids. Germline lookup yields CDR1 GTSNPN and CDR2 SVGIG (reference sequence). In DNA, the CDR3 is TGTGCCTGGAACCACGGCAGGTACACAGATACGCAGTATTTT. Protein product: CAWNHGRYTDTQYF. Full variable domain (outside the CDR3, taken from reference TRBV30 and TRBJ2-3): SQTIHQWPATLVQPVGSPLSLECTVEGTSNPNLYWYRQAAGRGLQLLFYSVGIGQISSEVPQNLSASRPQDRQFILSSKKLLLSDSGFYLCAWNHGRYTDTQYFGPGTRLTVL.

The genes are TRBV9 and TRBJ2-5; 9 bases map to TRBD2. The V and J ends lost 2 bases and 7 bases, in that order; junction bases with no gene match: 9. The length of the CDR3 is 15 residues. Per the germline V gene, CDR1 is SGDLS and CDR2 is YYNGEE. CDR3 region: CASSVTGLARVTQYF. CDR3 coding DNA: TGTGCCAGCAGCGTTACGGGACTAGCTAGGGTGACCCAGTACTTC.

This clone was recorded a few times. An end of the junction differs from the germline gene, which may be a read error. V gene TRBV7-7 combines with J gene TRBJ2-2; D remains ambiguous. Per germline, CDR1 SSHAT and CDR2 FNYEAQ (reference sequence). The CDR3 has 13 residues. In DNA, the CDR3 is TGTGCTAGCAGACCGCTCCAGGACGGGGAGCTGTTTTTT. This sequence encodes CASRPLQDGELFF.

The gene calls are TRBV5-4 and TRBJ2-5; 7 positions agree with TRBD1. V lost 2 bases, J lost 2 bases, and 3 bases stayed unmatched. The CDR3 spans 14 residues. Germline CDR1 SGHNT, CDR2 YYREEE (reference sequence). The CDR3: CASSFGGQQETQYF. CDR3 nucleotide sequence: TGTGCCAGCAGCTTTGGGGGACAGCAAGAGACCCAGTACTTC.

This clone was recorded once. This chain uses TRBV6-4 with TRBJ2-1; D call uncertain. Germline-derived CDR1 and CDR2 are MRHNA and SNTAGT. The CDR3 covers 17 residues. Trimming cost V 5 bases and J 0 bases, with 17 bases left between them. CDR3 residues: CASSPFLAGSSYNEQFF. DNA for the CDR3: TGTGCCAGCAGTCCGTTTCTGGCAGGCAGCTCCTACAATGAGCAGTTCTTC.

Details on this clone: Other nucleotide sequences from this sample produce the same CDR3. The V and J genes are TRBV5-1 and TRBJ2-3; maybe TRBD1 (5 bases). Trimming left V 3 bases short and J 4 bases short, with 24 bases between. The CDR3 loop spans 18 amino acids. Germline V lookup: CDR1 SGHRS, CDR2 YFSETQ. The CDR3 reads CASSSLWASGKGADTQYF. Written as DNA, the CDR3 is TGCGCCAGCAGCTCATTGTGGGCCTCAGGGAAGGGTGCAGATACGCAGTATTTT.

This clone appeared once. The CDR3 loop reads CASSLPGGLAGGYYEQYF. The CDR3 DNA reads as TGTGCCAGCAGCTTACCCGGGGGACTAGCGGGAGGTTACTACGAGCAGTACTTC. This sequence joins TRBV11-2 and TRBJ2-7, with 15 nucleotides matching TRBD2. V lost 2 bases, J lost 3 bases, and 8 bases stayed unmatched. There are 18 residues in the CDR3. CDR1 is SGHAT, CDR2 FQNNGV, per germline.

The chain employs TRBV7-2 and TRBJ2-5; 10 bases line up with TRBD2. CDR1 is SGHTA and CDR2 is FQGNSA in the germline V gene. The CDR3 has 15 amino acids. With 8 bases clipped from V and 5 bases from J, the junction kept 11 bases outside the gene matches. The CDR3 loop is CASLPSSGSRETQYF. Written as DNA, the CDR3 is TGTGCCAGCCTCCCTTCTAGCGGGAGTCGGGAGACCCAGTACTTC.

This clone was recorded a few times. This chain links TRBV5-6 with TRBJ2-2, with 7 bases lining up with TRBD2. CDR3 size: 16 residues. Germline CDR1 is SGHDT and CDR2 is YYEEEE. V lost 3 bases to trimming and J lost 6 bases; unmatched junction nucleotides: 11. The DNA of the CDR3 is TGTGCCAGCAGCTACGGAAGCGGGAAGTCGGCCGGGGAGCTGTTTTTT. It specifies CASSYGSGKSAGELFF.

In its sample, this clone was seen once. This sequence joins TRBV7-2 and TRBJ2-1; TRBD2 agrees at 7 bases. CDR1 SGHTA and CDR2 FQGNSA come from the germline V gene. V lost 0 bases, J lost 7 bases, and 6 bases stayed unmatched. The CDR3 spans 15 residues. Written as DNA, the CDR3 is TGTGCCAGCAGCTTAGCCGGGACTAAGATAAATGAGCAGTTCTTC. This sequence encodes CASSLAGTKINEQFF.

The CDR3 nucleotides are TGTGCCAGCAGTTTCCAGGGCCGTGATACGCAGTATTTT. This codes for CASSFQGRDTQYF. V and J are TRBV28 and TRBJ2-3, with a tentative D call TRBD1 (5 bases). Germline V CDR1 and CDR2: MDHEN, SYDVKM. Trimming took off 3 bases at V and 6 bases at J, with 10 bases between the two ends. The CDR3 consists of 13 residues.

V usage is TRBV5-1 and J usage is TRBJ1-5; weak D call: TRBD1 (5 bases). The germline V gene has CDR1 SGHRS and CDR2 YFSETQ. The V gene lost 1 base and the J gene lost 2 bases, with 10 bases spanning the gap. The CDR3 is made up of 15 amino acids. CDR3 protein: CASSLWPGGNQPQHF. CDR3 DNA sequence: TGCGCCAGCAGCTTGTGGCCGGGGGGCAATCAGCCCCAGCATTTT.

The rearrangement links TRBV29-1 to TRBJ2-5; D gene unclear. This CDR3 contains 11 residues. V lost 4 bases to trimming and J lost 4 bases, with 7 bases between them. Germline lookup yields CDR1 SQVTM and CDR2 ANQGSEA. The DNA for the CDR3 is TGCAGCGTTGGGCGCGGAGAGACCCAGTACTTC. As protein: CSVGRGETQYF. The full variable domain, completed using reference TRBV29-1 and TRBJ2-5, is SAVISQKPSRDICQRGTSLTIQCQVDSQVTMMFWYRQQPGQSLTLIATANQGSEATYESGFVIDKFPISRPNLTFSTLTVSNMSPEDSSIYLCSVGRGETQYFGPGTRLLVL.

This chain joins TRBV5-1 and TRBJ2-5, with TRBD2 matching over 9 bases. This CDR3 region has 14 residues. CDR1 is SGHRS and CDR2 is YFSETQ in the germline V gene. Trimming at V came to 4 bases and at J to 7 bases, leaving 8 bases not matched to a gene. The CDR3 DNA reads TGCGCCAGCAGCACAGACCCAGCGGGAGGGACCCAGTACTTC. Its protein is CASSTDPAGGTQYF.

V gene TRBV2 combines with J gene TRBJ1-4; D call uncertain. This CDR3 spans 16 amino acids. Per the germline V gene, CDR1 is SNHLY and CDR2 is FYNNEI. Deletions cut 4 bases from V and 8 bases from J, with 20 bases between. This CDR3 reads CASSARYSKFDEKLFF. The CDR3 nucleotides are TGTGCCAGCAGTGCCCGATACAGTAAATTTGACGAAAAACTGTTTTTT. Full variable domain (outside the CDR3, taken from reference TRBV2 and TRBJ1-4): EPEVTQTPSHQVTQMGQEVILRCVPISNHLYFYWYRQILGQKVEFLVSFYNNEISEKSEIFDDQFSVERPDGSNFTLKIRSTKLEDSAMYFCASSARYSKFDEKLFFGSGTQLSVL.

The gene calls are TRBV19 and TRBJ2-7; D perhaps matches TRBD1 (6 bases). The CDR3 runs 15 residues. Trimming shortened V by 3 bases and J by 4 bases, and 16 bases separated the two germline ends. Germline-derived CDR1 and CDR2 are LNHDA and SQIVND (reference sequence). DNA for the CDR3: TGTGCCAGTAGTATTGGGGACACTGGTGGGTACGAGCAGTACTTC. Encoded protein: CASSIGDTGGYEQYF.

The rearrangement uses TRBV30 and TRBJ1-5; 10 positions agree with TRBD1. CDR1 and CDR2 (germline): GTSNPN, SVGIG (reference sequence). The CDR3 spans 18 residues. With 1 base clipped from V and 2 bases from J, the junction kept 11 bases outside the gene matches. The CDR3: CAWSGGQGNLGGNQPQHF. CDR3 nucleotide sequence: TGTGCCTGGAGTGGGGGACAGGGGAATCTGGGAGGCAATCAGCCCCAGCATTTT.

The CDR3 loop reads CASSKRGGGGTDTQYF. The CDR3 DNA sequence: TGCGCCAGCAGCAAACGGGGCGGGGGCGGGACAGATACGCAGTATTTT. V and J are TRBV5-1 and TRBJ2-3; a weak D match, TRBD2 (7 bases). The ends were cut back, 4 bases at V and 3 bases at J, with 18 bases in the middle. Germline CDR1 SGHRS, CDR2 YFSETQ. This CDR3 comprises 16 residues.

The chain employs TRBV7-9 and TRBJ2-7; 9 nucleotides agree with TRBD2. The CDR3 extends over 14 amino acids. V was clipped by 3 bases and J by 5 bases; unmatched bases: 5. CDR1 and CDR2 (germline): SEHNR, FQNEAQ (reference sequence). CDR3 sequence reads: CASSFSGSIHEQYF. CDR3 nucleotides: TGTGCCAGCAGCTTTAGCGGGAGTATCCACGAGCAGTACTTC.

This sequence joins TRBV5-1 and TRBJ1-2, with D possibly matching TRBD1 (5 bases). V lost 2 bases and J lost 5, with 10 bases in between. The CDR3 has 13 residues. Germline CDR1 reads SGHRS; CDR2 reads YFSETQ. The CDR3 protein is CASSFGGEYGYTF. CDR3 bases: TGCGCCAGCAGCTTTGGAGGGGAGTATGGCTACACCTTC.

V usage is TRBV4-1 and J usage is TRBJ2-7; 7 bases are a match to TRBD1. V lost 1 base, J lost 0 bases, and 9 bases stayed unmatched. The CDR3 totals 17 residues. Per germline, CDR1 MGHRA and CDR2 YSYEKL. The CDR3 sequence: CASSQGRGTANSYEQYF. The DNA of the CDR3 is TGCGCCAGCAGCCAAGGTCGAGGGACAGCCAACTCCTACGAGCAGTACTTC.

A note on this clone: Compared with germline, one end of the junction differs, possibly owing to a read error. The sample holds other DNA sequences that translate to the same CDR3. The V and J genes are TRBV11-3 and TRBJ1-1; no clear D. The V gene's germline CDR1 is SGHNT and CDR2 YENEEA. The CDR3 is made up of 15 amino acids. CDR3 protein: CASSLERWANTEAFF. CDR3 sequence (DNA): TGTGCCAGCAGCCTAGAAAGGTGGGCGAACACTGAAGCTTTCTTT.

This sequence joins TRBV2 and TRBJ2-5, with a weak D call TRBD2 (6 bases). Per germline, CDR1 SNHLY and CDR2 FYNNEI. The CDR3 runs 13 residues. The germline V and J ends were trimmed by 5 bases and 7 bases, with 14 bases remaining between them. Here the CDR3 reads CASSPGLGWTQYF. As DNA, the CDR3 is TGTGCCAGCAGTCCGGGACTTGGGTGGACCCAGTACTTC.

The chain uses TRBV6-6 and TRBJ2-2; the match to TRBD1 covers 11 bases. The J segment lost 6 bases and the V segment lost 10 bases, leaving 7 bases of the junction unmatched. CDR1 is MNHNY and CDR2 is SVGAGI in the germline V gene (reference sequence). The CDR3 runs to 14 residues. The DNA of the CDR3 is TGTGCCACCGGGACAGGGGGTACCGCCGGGGAGCTGTTTTTT. Translating it yields CATGTGGTAGELFF.

This rearrangement joins TRBV30 to TRBJ1-1; tentative D call: TRBD1 (6 bases). The CDR3 is made up of 14 amino acids. Germline CDR1 is GTSNPN and CDR2 is SVGIG (reference sequence). Trimming removed 2 bases at V and 5 bases at J, with 15 bases between. In DNA form, the CDR3 reads TGTGCCTGGAGTTTAGGGGGGGGTGGTACTGAAGCTTTCTTT. It translates to CAWSLGGGGTEAFF.

This clone came up a few times. The chain couples TRBV29-1 to TRBJ2-7; 9 bases fit TRBD1. Germline lookup yields CDR1 SQVTM and CDR2 ANQGSEA. This CDR3 region has 13 residues. The trim removed 5 bases at V and 7 bases at J, leaving 9 bases unmatched. CDR3 DNA sequence: TGCAGCGTTCCGGGACAGGGTGTGAGAGAGCAGTACTTC. This gives the protein CSVPGQGVREQYF.